The subject of this entry is one T cell receptor beta chain. This clone was recorded only once. There is no known antigen for this receptor. Within one base of it there is no much larger clone, and no base qualities were kept. The data were obtained in a study of technical replicates of blood from several donors listed by TCRdb under 2017. Library creation used the immunoSEQ multiplex PCR assay. TCRdb took over this immuneACCESS table, retaining in-frame rearrangements with V and J assigned. Such tables are incomplete; in checked studies, under half of the missing clones stem from an unresolved V gene, and the remainder is unexplained. This sample has roughly 50,000 clones in its table, and 90% to 95% of those were observed once. About 3% of the sample is in the top ten clones. The CDR3 contains 11 residues, cysteine and phenylalanine counted. The sequence is cut down to CDR3 DNA, 33 bases in frame from base 1. The CDR1 and CDR2 encoded by the germline V gene are SNHLY and FYNNEI. V and J are trimmed by 8 bases and 6 bases, and the gene matches miss 1 base of the junction.

The TCR originated in a human donor in good health. Some clones in this sample may be carry-over from other donors' samples. The chain employs TRBV2 and TRBJ2-7, with 10 bases in between that match TRBD1. Sequencing was carried out using PBMCs. The CDR3 in this case is CASDRGPEQYF. The DNA sequence reads TGTGCCAGCGACAGGGGGCCCGAGCAGTACTTC.